This paragraph covers one TCR beta chain sequence. CDR1 MNHEY and CDR2 SMNVEV come from the germline V gene (reference sequence). The CDR3 loop spans 13 amino acids. V shed 3 bases and J shed 8 bases, with 13 bases lying between them. The data derive from a study of blood T cells in healthy people across ages. A second PCR, run for roughly 7 to 12 cycles, used a sample-barcoded 5' primer plus a J-beta primer mix. TCRdb ran MiXCR on the 5' RACE reads and lists one entry per CDR3 protein. The sample gives about 620,000 distinct CDR3 sequences, 40% to 65% of which show up once; approximately 13% is in the top ten.

Material for sequencing was blood. This TCR was recovered from a woman aged 80 or over in good health. This sequence joins TRBV27 and TRBJ1-2; D not certain. CDR3 protein: CASSFGGVGGYTF. CDR3 coding DNA: TGTGCCAGCAGTTTCGGCGGGGTGGGAGGCTACACCTTC.